Presented here are 15 T cell receptor beta chains from one specimen sequenced in a study of blood T cell repertoires in COVID-19. Assay used: immunoSEQ multiplex PCR; TCRdb lists only in-frame clones, some missing. The profile covers about 360,000 clones, with 88% appearing a single time and around 2.1% taken by the ten largest. Sequences were obtained from PBMCs or T cells enriched from blood (not recorded which). These receptors were collected from a middle-aged woman with acute COVID-19.

The V call is TRBV18, the J call TRBJ1-2, with 8 bases fitting TRBD1. The CDR3 extends over 15 amino acids. The J segment lost 8 bases and the V segment lost 3 bases, leaving 11 bases of the junction unmatched. Germline V gives CDR1 KGHSH, CDR2 LQKENI. The DNA for the CDR3 is TGTGCCAGCTCACCCCAAGGACAGGGAGTAGAAGGCTACACCTTC. This sequence encodes CASSPQGQGVEGYTF.

The rearrangement links TRBV7-2 to TRBJ1-2, with D maybe TRBD1 (6 bases). The ends were cut back, 1 base at V and 6 bases at J, with 18 bases in the middle. The CDR3 totals 16 residues. CDR1 SGHTA and CDR2 FQGNSA come from the germline V gene. The DNA of the CDR3 is TGTGCCAGCAGCTTAGTGATAACAGGGCGTCGGGATGGCTACACCTTC. Translated: CASSLVITGRRDGYTF.

This chain uses TRBV19 with TRBJ2-5, with D perhaps matching TRBD1 (6 bases). The germline V and J ends were trimmed by 3 bases and 2 bases, with 10 bases remaining between them. Germline V gives CDR1 LNHDA, CDR2 SQIVND (reference sequence). The CDR3 is 14 amino acids. In DNA form, the CDR3 reads TGTGCCAGTAGTATGATAGGGGGACAAGAGACCCAGTACTTC. It specifies CASSMIGGQETQYF.

The chain employs TRBV11-3 and TRBJ2-3; 7 nucleotides align to TRBD2. CDR3 length: 15 amino acids. CDR1 is SGHNT and CDR2 is YENEEA in the germline V gene. J gave up 6 bases and V 5 bases, and 11 bases lay outside the gene matches. The CDR3 DNA reads TGTGCCAGCAGCGAAGATAGCGGGTCCTTGGATACGCAGTATTTT. This codes for CASSEDSGSLDTQYF.

The chain couples TRBV19 to TRBJ1-2; weak D call: TRBD1 (6 bases). CDR1 is LNHDA and CDR2 is SQIVND in the germline V gene (reference sequence). The CDR3 has 13 residues. Deletions cut 7 bases from V and 4 bases from J, with 13 bases between. The CDR3 sequence: CASTRGAAYGYTF. The CDR3 DNA is TGTGCCAGTACCAGGGGAGCGGCCTATGGCTACACCTTC.

The rearrangement links TRBV19 to TRBJ1-2; 12 bases are shared with TRBD1. Germline values: CDR1 LNHDA, CDR2 SQIVND (reference sequence). V shed 5 bases, J shed 6 bases, and the junction held 10 bases outside the gene matches. The CDR3 covers 16 residues. The CDR3 DNA is TGTGCCAGTAGTTCCATCCGGGACAGGGGGCATGATGGCTACACCTTC. It codes for CASSSIRDRGHDGYTF.

The CDR3 loop is CASSSRDRIKNTIYF. The CDR3 DNA follows: TGTGCCAGTAGTAGCCGGGACAGGATCAAAAACACCATATATTTT. V is TRBV19 and J is TRBJ1-3; 8 bases fit TRBD1. Losses at the gene ends were 4 bases for V and 6 bases for J; bases not matched to a gene: 8. CDR3 length: 15 residues. The germline V gene encodes CDR1 LNHDA and CDR2 SQIVND (reference sequence).

The chain employs TRBV30 and TRBJ2-5; TRBD1 aligns across 10 bases. The V gene's germline CDR1 is GTSNPN and CDR2 SVGIG (reference sequence). This CDR3 region has 12 residues. Germline trimming cut 5 bases from V and 4 bases from J; bases unmatched to any gene: 1. DNA of the CDR3: TGTGCCTGGGGACAGGGGGGAGAGACCCAGTACTTC. Translated: CAWGQGGETQYF.

The rearrangement links TRBV12-3 or TRBV12-4 to TRBJ1-1; D gene uncertain. The CDR3 is 13 residues long. V was pared by 2 bases and J by 4 bases, with 8 bases between. The CDR3 DNA is TGTGCCAGCAGTTTAAATATGGCCACTGAAGCTTTCTTT. Protein product: CASSLNMATEAFF.

With respect to this clone: The same CDR3 is also encoded by other DNA sequences in this sample. V gene TRBV7-9 combines with J gene TRBJ1-1; 10 bases align to TRBD1. V dropped 4 bases and J dropped 5; count of bases not matched to a gene: 1. The germline V gene encodes CDR1 SEHNR and CDR2 FQNEAQ (reference sequence). This CDR3 has 13 amino acids. CDR3 in amino acids: CASSWGQGTEAFF. The CDR3 DNA follows: TGTGCCAGCAGCTGGGGACAGGGGACTGAAGCTTTCTTT.

Regarding this clone: This sample includes further DNA sequences coding for the same CDR3. The V call is TRBV7-2, the J call TRBJ1-1, with unresolved D. The V gene lost 1 base and the J gene lost 5 bases, with 5 bases spanning the gap. The V gene's germline CDR1 is SGHTA and CDR2 FQGNSA. The CDR3 sequence is 12 residues long. The CDR3 here is CASSLGRTEAFF. Here the CDR3 DNA reads TGTGCCAGCAGCTTAGGGAGAACTGAAGCTTTCTTT. The full variable domain, in which reference TRBV7-2 and TRBJ1-1 provide the parts outside the CDR3, is GAGVSQSPSNKVTEKGKDVELRCDPISGHTALYWYRQSLGQGLEFLIYFQGNSAPDKSGLPSDRFSAERTGGSVSTLTIQRTQQEDSAVYLCASSLGRTEAFFGQGTRLTVV.

J is TRBJ2-7 and V is TRBV7-9, with D tentatively TRBD2 (5 bases). Germline CDR1 reads SEHNR; CDR2 reads FQNEAQ (reference sequence). The CDR3 has 19 amino acids. Between the trimmed V and J ends, which lost 0 bases and 2 bases, there was a span of 23 bases. The CDR3 sequence is CASSLAEHRSGFLPYEQYF. The CDR3 DNA reads TGTGCCAGCAGCTTAGCTGAACATCGATCGGGATTTCTACCCTACGAGCAGTACTTC.

The chain combines TRBV7-9 with TRBJ1-4; D gene uncertain. The ends were cut back, 5 bases at V and 5 bases at J, with 18 bases in the middle. Germline CDR1 and CDR2: SEHNR and FQNEAQ (reference sequence). The CDR3 is 16 amino acids. CDR3 sequence reads: CASSRESGLGNEKLFF. CDR3 in DNA: TGTGCCAGCAGCCGAGAGAGCGGGTTAGGAAATGAAAAACTGTTTTTT.

The rearrangement links TRBV2 to TRBJ2-1, with 13 bases lining up with TRBD2. V lost 5 bases and J lost 5; bases outside the gene matches: 3. This CDR3 region has 15 residues. Germline V gene sequence: CDR1 SNHLY, CDR2 FYNNEI. The chain's CDR3 is CASSTLAGGDNEQFF. CDR3 DNA: TGTGCCAGCAGTACACTAGCGGGGGGGGACAATGAGCAGTTCTTC.

V usage is TRBV23-1 and J usage is TRBJ2-3; D call uncertain. TRBV23-1 has ORF status, its function being uncertain. This CDR3 is 13 amino acids long. Between the trimmed V and J ends, which lost 4 bases and 2 bases, there was a span of 7 bases. The CDR3 is CASSRAITDTQYF. The CDR3 DNA reads TGCGCCAGCAGTCGCGCGATCACAGATACGCAGTATTTT.